This T cell receptor (beta chain) was identified in a study of graft-versus-host responses after intestinal transplantation. The wider study: Multivisceral, liver-intestinal, or isolated intestinal transplants were performed in recipients.

About this clone itself: Its antigen is not identified. A junction end diverges from the germline sequence, so it may reflect a read error.

There are 15 residues in the CDR3. CDR1 and CDR2 (germline): LGHNA, YNFKEQ. TCRdb's table, derived via immunoSEQ multiplex PCR, lists solely in-frame clones and lacks some. The sample holds about 150,000 clones; 85% to 95% are singletons and the top ten take about 0.18%. This rearrangement joins TRBV4-2 to TRBJ2-4; TRBD2 matches 7 bases. The sample was unstimulated CD4+ T cells sorted from spleen or lymph node cells, taken before intestinal transplant. This sequence originates from a human donor who received an intestinal transplant. The CDR3 sequence is CASSQGRLAQNIQYF. The CDR3 DNA reads as TGTGCCAGCAGCCAAGGCCGACTAGCCCAAAACATTCAGTACTTC.